Presented here are 15 T cell receptor beta chains from one specimen sequenced in a study of Tregs in tolerant kidney transplant recipients. Sequencing used immunoSEQ multiplex PCR; TCRdb keeps in-frame clones, though not all of them. The table includes about 240,000 clones, approximately 84% detected once. Sequencing was performed on CD4+ T cells from blood. The receptors derive from a human donor in good health.

The chain couples TRBV9 to TRBJ1-1; TRBD1 matches at 7 bases. The germline CDR1 and CDR2 sequences are SGDLS and YYNGEE. The V gene end was trimmed by 0 bases and the J gene end by 3 bases; junction bases not matched to a gene: 5. This CDR3 has 15 amino acids. CDR3 residues: CASSVVPGGDTEAFF. CDR3 DNA: TGTGCCAGCAGCGTAGTCCCAGGGGGAGACACTGAAGCTTTCTTT.

The CDR3, as DNA: TGTGCCAGCAGCTTGAGAGGAGCGGGTGGAAACACCATATATTTT. Residues: CASSLRGAGGNTIYF. The J gene is TRBJ1-3, the V gene TRBV5-8; D is ambiguous. In germline, CDR1 is SGHTS, CDR2 YDEGEE. The CDR3 loop spans 15 amino acids. V lost 1 base and J 3 bases, leaving 11 bases between the germline ends. The full variable domain, rest sourced from reference TRBV5-8 and TRBJ1-3, is EAGVTQSPTHLIKTRGQQATLRCSPISGHTSVYWYQQALGLGLQFLLWYDEGEERNRGNFPPRFSGRQFPNYSSELNVNALELEDSALYLCASSLRGAGGNTIYFGEGSWLTVV.

The chain carries TRBV30 and TRBJ2-5, with D perhaps matching TRBD1 (5 bases). The CDR3 has 17 residues. Trimming pared 2 bases from V and 5 bases from J, leaving 24 bases between. Germline CDR1 reads GTSNPN; CDR2 reads SVGIG (reference sequence). CDR3 loop: CAWSLLGQGTTRETQYF. The CDR3 DNA follows: TGTGCCTGGAGTCTTCTAGGGCAGGGAACGACCAGGGAGACCCAGTACTTC.

The chain joins TRBV18 to TRBJ2-7; TRBD1 aligns across 7 bases. The CDR3 extends over 14 amino acids. Trimming at V came to 5 bases and at J to 5 bases, leaving 9 bases not matched to a gene. Germline CDR1 and CDR2: KGHSH and LQKENI. Written as DNA, the CDR3 is TGTGCCAGCTCAAAACCGGGACAGAGGGACGAGCAGTACTTC. It translates to CASSKPGQRDEQYF.

This chain uses TRBV5-8 with TRBJ2-1; the match to TRBD2 covers 8 bases. There are 12 residues in the CDR3. The V and J ends lost 1 base and 14 bases, in that order; junction bases with no gene match: 5. The V gene's germline CDR1 is SGHTS and CDR2 YDEGEE. The CDR3 nucleotides are TGTGCCAGCAGCTTGTTAATACTAGCGGAGTTCTTC. Translation: CASSLLILAEFF.

The rearrangement uses TRBV7-8 and TRBJ2-3; the match to TRBD1 covers 9 bases. The germline gives CDR1 SGHVS, CDR2 FQNEAQ. This CDR3 contains 16 residues. V dropped 4 bases and J dropped 4; count of bases not matched to a gene: 9. The CDR3 bases are TGTGCCAGCAGCTCAAGGGACAGGGATCACTCAGATACGCAGTATTTT. Protein sequence: CASSSRDRDHSDTQYF.

V is TRBV12-5 and J is TRBJ2-1; no clear D. Germline V gene data show CDR1 as LGHNT and CDR2 as FRNRAP. V was clipped by 5 bases and J by 6 bases, with 11 bases between them. The CDR3 sequence is 13 residues long. CDR3 coding DNA: TGTGCTAGTGGTCCCCGGGCAGGCAATGAGCAGTTCTTC. Its translation is CASGPRAGNEQFF. Full variable domain (outside the CDR3, taken from reference TRBV12-5 and TRBJ2-1): DARVTQTPRHKVTEMGQEVTMRCQPILGHNTVFWYRQTMMQGLELLAYFRNRAPLDDSGMPKDRFSAEMPDATLATLKIQPSEPRDSAVYFCASGPRAGNEQFFGPGTRLTVL.

This clone was observed once. This chain connects TRBV6-1 to TRBJ2-7; D may correspond to TRBD1 or TRBD2 (5 bases each). This CDR3 has 14 residues. Germline V gives CDR1 MNHNS, CDR2 SASEGT. Trimming left V 3 bases short and J 3 bases short, with 12 bases between. The CDR3 region is CASSEGTRGYEQYF. In DNA form, the CDR3 reads TGTGCCAGCAGTGAGGGTACGAGGGGCTACGAGCAGTACTTC.

The V call is TRBV10-1, the J call TRBJ2-7; D call uncertain. The CDR3 runs to 14 residues. Germline V gene lookup returns CDR1 WNHNN and CDR2 SYGVQD (reference sequence). Trimming left V 0 bases short and J 2 bases short, with 8 bases between. The CDR3, as DNA: TGCGCCAGCAGTGAGTCCAGGTTCGCCTACGAGCAGTACTTC. Translating it yields CASSESRFAYEQYF.

Comments on this clone: The germline gene is not matched at one end of the junction; a read error may be the cause. V usage is TRBV7-7 and J usage is TRBJ2-2; maybe TRBD2 (6 bases). CDR3 size: 16 residues. From germline, CDR1 is SSHAT and CDR2 FNYEAQ (reference sequence). The CDR3 protein is CASSPGVGLNAGELFF. For the CDR3, the DNA is TGTGCCAGCAGCCCGGGGGTAGGGTTGAACGCCGGGGAGCTGTTTTTT. Together with reference TRBV7-7 and TRBJ2-2, the CDR3 gives the full variable domain: GAGVSQSPRYKVTKRGQDVTLRCDPISSHATLYWYQQALGQGPEFLTYFNYEAQPDKSGLPSDRFSAERPEGSISTLTIQRTEQRDSAMYRCASSPGVGLNAGELFFGEGSRLTVL.

J is TRBJ1-4 and V is TRBV19, with 12 bases identical to TRBD1. This CDR3 has 17 residues. Trimming took 5 bases from V and 6 from J; bases not matched to a gene: 10. Per germline, CDR1 LNHDA and CDR2 SQIVND (reference sequence). The CDR3 region has the DNA TGTGCCAGTAGTCCCCGACCGGGACAGGGGGCGGATGAAAAACTGTTTTTT. Its protein is CASSPRPGQGADEKLFF.

The chain combines TRBV5-4 with TRBJ1-2, with D tentatively TRBD1 (6 bases). Deletions cut 4 bases from V and 6 bases from J, with 22 bases between. This CDR3 has 16 amino acids. Germline values: CDR1 SGHNT, CDR2 YYREEE (reference sequence). The CDR3 loop is CASSLPSGVPAHGYTF. In nucleotides, the CDR3 is TGTGCCAGCAGCCTTCCGTCAGGGGTACCAGCCCATGGCTACACCTTC.

The chain carries TRBV10-2 and TRBJ2-3; 8 bases fit TRBD2. The V gene's germline CDR1 is WSHSY and CDR2 SAAADI. The length of the CDR3 is 14 residues. V dropped 7 bases and J dropped 6; count of bases not matched to a gene: 9. The CDR3 is CASIDGGASDTQYF. The DNA of the CDR3 is TGCGCCAGCATAGACGGGGGGGCATCCGATACGCAGTATTTT.

The chain is built from TRBV11-2 and TRBJ2-3; no clear D gene. V lost 3 bases, J lost 4 bases, and 5 bases lay in between. CDR1 SGHAT and CDR2 FQNNGV come from the germline V gene. The CDR3 runs to 12 residues. CDR3: CASSFGPDTQYF. The CDR3 DNA is TGTGCCAGCAGCTTTGGCCCAGATACGCAGTATTTT.

This chain uses TRBV7-2 with TRBJ1-5; the D is unclear. CDR3 size: 17 residues. Trimming took 2 bases from V and 0 from J, leaving 14 bases between them. Germline assignment: CDR1 SGHTA and CDR2 FQGNSA. CDR3 sequence: CASSLQLGLNSNQPQHF. CDR3 in DNA: TGTGCCAGCAGCTTACAGTTAGGGCTGAATAGCAATCAGCCCCAGCATTTT. The entire variable domain, with the rest obtained from reference TRBV7-2 and TRBJ1-5, is as follows: GAGVSQSPSNKVTEKGKDVELRCDPISGHTALYWYRQSLGQGLEFLIYFQGNSAPDKSGLPSDRFSAERTGGSVSTLTIQRTQQEDSAVYLCASSLQLGLNSNQPQHFGDGTRLSIL.